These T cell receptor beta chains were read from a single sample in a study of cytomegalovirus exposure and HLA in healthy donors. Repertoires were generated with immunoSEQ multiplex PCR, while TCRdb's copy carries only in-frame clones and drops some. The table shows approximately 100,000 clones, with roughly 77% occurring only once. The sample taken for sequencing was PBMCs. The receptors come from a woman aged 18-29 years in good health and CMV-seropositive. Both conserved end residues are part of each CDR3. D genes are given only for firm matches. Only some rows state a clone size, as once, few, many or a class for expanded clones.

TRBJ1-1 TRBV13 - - TGTGCCAGCTCCTCCTTTCAGGGGTACCCTGAAGCTTTCTTT CASSSFQGYPEAFF
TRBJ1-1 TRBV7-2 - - TGTGCCAGCAGTGGGGGCATGAACACTGAAGCTTTCTTT CASSGGMNTEAFF
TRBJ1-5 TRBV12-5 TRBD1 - TGTGCTAGTGGTTTGGTACTCAGACAGGGGACGGGAAATCAGCCCCAGCATTTT CASGLVLRQGTGNQPQHF
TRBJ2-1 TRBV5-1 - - TGCGCCAGCAGCTTAGCGAATGAGCAGTTCTTC CASSLANEQFF
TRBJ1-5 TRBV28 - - TGTGCCAGCAGCGACTTCAATCAGCCCCAGCATTTT CASSDFNQPQHF
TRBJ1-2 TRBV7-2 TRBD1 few TGTGCCAGCAGCTTAGGAGACAGGGGATCCTATGGCTACACCTTC CASSLGDRGSYGYTF
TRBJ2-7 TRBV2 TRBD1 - TGTGCCAGCAGTGAAGCTGGAAGGGGGCCGTACGAGCAGTACTTC CASSEAGRGPYEQYF
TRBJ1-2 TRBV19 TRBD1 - TGTGCCAGTAGTATTACAGGGGGCTGTGGCTACACCTTC CASSITGGCGYTF
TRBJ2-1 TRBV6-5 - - TGTGCCAGCAGTTACTCGCTCCAATCTAGGTACAATGAGCAGTTCTTC CASSYSLQSRYNEQFF
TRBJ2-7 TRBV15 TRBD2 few TGTGCCACCAGAACCCTAGCGGGAGTAAACTACGAGCAGTACTTC CATRTLAGVNYEQYF
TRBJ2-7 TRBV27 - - TGTGCCAGCGGTGTGGGGGCGTCCCCCTACGAGCAGTACTTC CASGVGASPYEQYF
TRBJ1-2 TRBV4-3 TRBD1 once TGCGCCAGCAGCCAAAACAGGGGTGCTAACTATGGCTACACCTTC CASSQNRGANYGYTF
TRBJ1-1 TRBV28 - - TGTGCCAGCAGGGGGCGCCCTGAAGCTTTCTTT CASRGRPEAFF
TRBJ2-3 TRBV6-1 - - TGTGCCAGCAGTGAAGCCCCGGGTGATACGCAGTATTTT CASSEAPGDTQYF
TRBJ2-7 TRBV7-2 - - TGTGCCAGCAGCTTTAGCCTGGCGGCCTACGAGCAGTACTTC CASSFSLAAYEQYF
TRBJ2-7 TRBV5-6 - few TGTGCCAGCAGCGCATACAGGTCCGAGCAGTACTTC CASSAYRSEQYF
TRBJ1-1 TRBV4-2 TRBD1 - TGTGCCAGCAGCCAAGAGTTCAGGGGGCAAGGCACTGAAGCTTTCTTT CASSQEFRGQGTEAFF
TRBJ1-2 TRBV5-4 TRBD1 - TGTGCCAGCAGCAGCACCCACTCGAGACAGGGGCCTTTTATAGGCTACACCTTC CASSSTHSRQGPFIGYTF
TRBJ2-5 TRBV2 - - TGTGCCAGCAGTGACGTGGGGGCTGAGACCCAGTACTTC CASSDVGAETQYF
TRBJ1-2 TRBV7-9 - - TGTGCCAGCAGCTTAGATCGGGGGGGAGGCTACACCTTC CASSLDRGGGYTF
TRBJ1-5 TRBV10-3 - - TGTGCCACCCGGGGGAGGTCTGACCAGCCCCAGCATTTT CATRGRSDQPQHF
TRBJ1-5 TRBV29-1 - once TGCAGCGTCCGGCCCGGCGGGACCAATCAGCCCCAGCATTTT CSVRPGGTNQPQHF
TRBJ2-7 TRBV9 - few TGTGCCAGCAGCGTAGCTAGCAGCTCCTACGAGCAGTACTTC CASSVASSSYEQYF
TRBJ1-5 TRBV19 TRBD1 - TGTGCCAGCGCCGGGACAGGGCTCCCCAATCAGCCCCAGCATTTT CASAGTGLPNQPQHF